This T cell receptor (beta chain) derives from a study of glioma-infiltrating T cells. Broader study findings: Non-neoplastic patients had below-expected tissue-blood divergence, while all gliomas exceeded expectation. Only very few CDR3 sequences appeared in both tissue and blood.

The iRepertoire nested amplicon-rescue multiplex PCR amplified TCR alpha and beta CDR3s from RNA. For one-step reverse transcription and amplification, roughly 85-450 ng of tissue mRNA or PBMC total RNA was used. TCRdb used MiXCR to reprocess the multiplex PCR reads, holding one entry per CDR3 protein. The repertoire holds around 130,000 distinct CDR3 sequences, with 24% as singletons. This clonotype was observed a handful of times. Antigen unknown. The CDR3 consists of 15 residues. The germline V gene encodes CDR1 SEHNR and CDR2 FQNEAQ (reference sequence). V was clipped by 6 bases and J by 0 bases, with 13 bases between them.

The source of this sequence is a human donor with low-grade glioma or glioblastoma, undergoing nonglioma brain surgery, or in good health (not recorded which). The V and J genes are TRBV7-9 and TRBJ2-3, with D perhaps assigned TRBD1 or TRBD2 (5 bases each). The sample taken for sequencing was glioma tissue, nonneoplastic brain tissue, or PBMCs (not recorded which). The CDR3 is CASSYRDGSTDTQYF. The CDR3 nucleotides read TGTGCCAGCAGTTACCGGGACGGAAGCACAGATACGCAGTATTTT. Complete variable domain (other parts from reference TRBV7-9 and TRBJ2-3): DTGVSQNPRHKITKRGQNVTFRCDPISEHNRLYWYRQTLGQGPEFLTYFQNEAQLEKSRLLSDRFSAERPKGSFSTLEIQRTEQGDSAMYLCASSYRDGSTDTQYFGPGTRLTVL.